Listed here are 14 T cell receptor beta chains from one sample, sequenced in a study of shared clonotypes between healthy human individuals (dated by TCRdb to 2020 to 2021). The library was made by the immunoSEQ multiplex PCR assay. TCRdb took over this immuneACCESS table, retaining in-frame rearrangements with V and J assigned. Such tables are incomplete; in checked studies, under half of the missing clones stem from an unresolved V gene, and the remainder is unexplained. The table for this sample lists some 2,500,000 clones; about nine tenths of them were counted only once. Around 0.35% of the sample is in the top ten clones. The sequenced material came from naive CD4+ T cells from PBMCs. The cell subset or site label of this sample denotes: CD45RA+ positively selected. These receptors originate from a man younger than 30 in good health. Some clones in this sample may be carry-over from other donors' samples.

The sample holds one count of this clone. The rearrangement links TRBV5-6 to TRBJ2-2; D is ambiguous. V gave up 4 bases and J gave up 3 bases, with 4 bases separating them. CDR1 is SGHDT, CDR2 YYEEEE, per germline. The CDR3 runs 12 residues. DNA of the CDR3: TGTGCCAGCAGCGCCTACACCGGGGAGCTGTTTTTT. This sequence encodes CASSAYTGELFF.

The chain links TRBV7-9 to TRBJ1-2; 8 bases match TRBD1. The V gene's germline CDR1 is SEHNR and CDR2 FQNEAQ (reference sequence). This CDR3 has 14 amino acids. V lost 4 bases to trimming and J lost 6 bases; unmatched junction nucleotides: 7. CDR3 amino acids: CASSSTGGWDGYTF. CDR3 DNA sequence: TGTGCCAGCAGCTCAACAGGGGGATGGGATGGCTACACCTTC. Full variable domain (rest looked up from reference TRBV7-9 and TRBJ1-2): DTGVSQNPRHKITKRGQNVTFRCDPISEHNRLYWYRQTLGQGPEFLTYFQNEAQLEKSRLLSDRFSAERPKGSFSTLEIQRTEQGDSAMYLCASSSTGGWDGYTFGSGTRLTVV.

This chain's CDR3 is CASSLLRGTSYEQYF. DNA of the CDR3: TGCGCCAGCAGCTTGCTGCGAGGGACTAGCTACGAGCAGTACTTC. The V gene is TRBV5-1, the J gene TRBJ2-7; TRBD2 matches 8 bases. Germline values: CDR1 SGHRS, CDR2 YFSETQ. The CDR3 length is 15 residues. V gave up 1 base and J gave up 3 bases; unmatched junction bases: 6.

The chain is built from TRBV7-2 and TRBJ2-7, with D uncertain. CDR1 and CDR2 from the germline V gene are SGHTA and FQGNSA. The CDR3 runs to 11 residues. Trimming stripped 4 bases from V and 7 bases from J, with 8 bases between. CDR3 nucleotide sequence: TGTGCCAGCAGCTCATACCAGGAGCAGTACTTC. It yields the protein CASSSYQEQYF.

The chain couples TRBV28 to TRBJ1-2, with 8 nucleotides matching TRBD1. CDR1 MDHEN and CDR2 SYDVKM come from the germline V gene. The length of the CDR3 is 19 residues. V shed 5 bases and J 5 bases; nucleotides not matched to a gene: 22. CDR3 protein: CASSPRQGLLEEGWYGYTF. Here the CDR3 DNA reads TGTGCCAGCAGTCCCCGACAGGGGCTCTTAGAAGAGGGTTGGTATGGCTACACCTTC.

The chain is built from TRBV7-2 and TRBJ2-5; 9 bases line up with TRBD2. The germline V gene encodes CDR1 SGHTA and CDR2 FQGNSA. The CDR3 sequence is 15 residues long. The junction had 6 bases not matched to a gene; V was cut back by 5 bases and J by 2 bases. The CDR3 loop reads CASSPHSGGQETQYF. DNA of the CDR3: TGTGCCAGCAGCCCCCATAGCGGGGGACAAGAGACCCAGTACTTC.

This chain links TRBV9 with TRBJ2-1, with 11 bases identical to TRBD2. The V gene's germline CDR1 is SGDLS and CDR2 YYNGEE. The CDR3 totals 17 residues. V lost 6 bases, J lost 5 bases, and 13 bases stayed unmatched. The DNA for the CDR3 is TGTGCCAGCACCCCCCTGGGTAGCGGGAGGGTGAACAATGAGCAGTTCTTC. It is translated as CASTPLGSGRVNNEQFF.

In its sample, this clone was seen once. The rearrangement links TRBV7-2 to TRBJ2-7; D remains unclear. Germline CDR1 and CDR2: SGHTA and FQGNSA. This CDR3 contains 12 residues. The V and J ends lost 10 bases and 7 bases respectively, with 17 bases between them. CDR3 in amino acids: CATRIRAGEQYF. In DNA, the CDR3 is TGTGCCACCCGCATAAGGGCCGGTGAGCAGTACTTC.

The chain uses TRBV28 and TRBJ2-1, with 10 bases fitting TRBD2. The CDR3 contains 15 residues. V trimming: 6 bases; J trimming: 3 bases; junction bases outside the gene matches: 5. Germline V gives CDR1 MDHEN, CDR2 SYDVKM. The chain's CDR3 is CASSETSGFYNEQFF. In nucleotides, the CDR3 is TGTGCCAGCAGCGAGACTAGCGGGTTCTACAATGAGCAGTTCTTC.

This chain links TRBV5-1 with TRBJ2-1; 12 positions agree with TRBD2. Trimming removed 4 bases from V and 5 bases from J; junction bases left unmatched: 7. CDR1 and CDR2 (germline): SGHRS, YFSETQ. This CDR3 comprises 16 residues. DNA of the CDR3: TGCGCCAGCAGCCCACTAACTAGCGGGAGGAACAATGAGCAGTTCTTC. Translation gives CASSPLTSGRNNEQFF.

The rearrangement joins TRBV29-1 to TRBJ2-3; no clear D gene. The V end lost 1 base, the J end lost 0 bases, and 17 bases lay between the germline ends. The CDR3 contains 17 residues. From germline, CDR1 is SQVTM and CDR2 ANQGSEA. The CDR3 region has the DNA TGCAGCGTTGAAGGTTTAGGAACGCCAGCTAGCACAGATACGCAGTATTTT. Its translation: CSVEGLGTPASTDTQYF.

This clone showed up just once. J is TRBJ1-4 and V is TRBV4-2; 9 nucleotides match TRBD1. Trimming removed 2 bases from V and 0 bases from J; junction bases left unmatched: 10. This CDR3 is 19 amino acids long. Germline loops: CDR1 LGHNA, CDR2 YNFKEQ. The CDR3: CASSQRPRQGDTTNEKLFF. In DNA form, the CDR3 reads TGTGCCAGCAGCCAACGGCCCAGACAGGGGGATACAACTAATGAAAAACTGTTTTTT.

The chain is built from TRBV11-2 and TRBJ2-7, with 13 bases lining up with TRBD2. The ends lost 1 base at V and 3 bases at J; junction bases unmatched: 12. This CDR3 contains 19 residues. Germline-derived CDR1 and CDR2 are SGHAT and FQNNGV. As DNA, the CDR3 is TGTGCCAGCAGCTTAGGTCCAACTAGCGGGAGGGCCTTTTACTACGAGCAGTACTTC. Residues: CASSLGPTSGRAFYYEQYF.

This clone was detected once. The V and J genes are TRBV7-2 and TRBJ2-7; the D is unclear. The germline gives CDR1 SGHTA, CDR2 FQGNSA. Trimming removed 5 bases from V and 2 bases from J, with 10 bases in between. This CDR3 spans 13 amino acids. CDR3 residues: CASSLWWTYEQYF. Written as DNA, the CDR3 is TGTGCCAGCAGCCTTTGGTGGACCTACGAGCAGTACTTC.